This T cell receptor (beta chain) was sequenced for a study of molecular identifiers for immune sequencing clone quantification. The wider study: RNA from around 18,000 or 91,000 naive CD8 cells was split five ways in replicates, with four sequenced.

Each CDR3 protein gets one entry after TCRdb re-called the PCR reads with MiXCR. This sample has approximately 97,000 distinct CDR3 sequences, with around 30% found just once. About this clonotype itself: This could be a read error, since a much larger clone is one nucleotide away.

V was pared by 6 bases and J by 9 bases, with 15 bases between. Germline CDR1 reads SQVTM; CDR2 reads ANQGSEA. This CDR3 contains 12 residues. Isolation of naive CD8 T cells was achieved by sorting on a CD8+CD4-CCR7+CD45RA+ phenotype. The receptor was isolated from a human donor in good health. Some libraries in this study had Jurkat cell RNA spiked in. Sequencing used naive CD8+ T cells from blood, with Jurkat cell RNA spiked in. Indicated subset: FACS-sorted CD8+CD4-CCR7+CD45RA+ naive T cells. This rearrangement joins TRBV29-1 to TRBJ2-1; perhaps TRBD2 as D (6 bases). The CDR3 loop is CSVLTSMSEQFF. In DNA form, the CDR3 reads TGCAGCGTACTGACTAGTATGAGTGAGCAGTTCTTC.